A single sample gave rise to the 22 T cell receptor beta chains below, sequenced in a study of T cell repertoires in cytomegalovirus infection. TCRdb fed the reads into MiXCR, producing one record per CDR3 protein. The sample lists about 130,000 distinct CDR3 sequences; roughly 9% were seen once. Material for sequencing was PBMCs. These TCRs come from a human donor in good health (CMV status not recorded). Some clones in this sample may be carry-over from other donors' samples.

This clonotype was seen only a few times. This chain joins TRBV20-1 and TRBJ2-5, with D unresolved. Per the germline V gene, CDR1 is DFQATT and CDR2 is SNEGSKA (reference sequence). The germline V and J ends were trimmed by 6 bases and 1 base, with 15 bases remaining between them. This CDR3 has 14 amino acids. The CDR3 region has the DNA TGCAGTGCGGCGTATTACGTTGGCCAAGAGACCCAGTACTTC. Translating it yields CSAAYYVGQETQYF.

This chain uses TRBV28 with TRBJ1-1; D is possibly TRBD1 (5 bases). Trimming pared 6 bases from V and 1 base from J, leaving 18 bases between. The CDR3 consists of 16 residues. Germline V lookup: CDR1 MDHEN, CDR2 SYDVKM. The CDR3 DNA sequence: TGTGCCAGCAGCCGATGGGAAGGGGTGGGGAACACTGAAGCTTTCTTT. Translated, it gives CASSRWEGVGNTEAFF.

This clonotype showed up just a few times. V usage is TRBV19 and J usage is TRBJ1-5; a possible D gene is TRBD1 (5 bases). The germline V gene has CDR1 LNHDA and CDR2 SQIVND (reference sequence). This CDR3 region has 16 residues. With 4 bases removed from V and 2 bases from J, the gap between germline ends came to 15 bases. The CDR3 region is CASSSPGQGGNQPQHF. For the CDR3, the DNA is TGTGCCAGTAGTAGTCCGGGCCAAGGGGGCAATCAGCCCCAGCATTTT.

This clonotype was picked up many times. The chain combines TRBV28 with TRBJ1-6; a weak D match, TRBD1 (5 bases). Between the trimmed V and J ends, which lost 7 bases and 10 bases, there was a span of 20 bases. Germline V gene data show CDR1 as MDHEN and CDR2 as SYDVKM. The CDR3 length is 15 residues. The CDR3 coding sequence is TGTGCCAGCAATGGAGCAACAGGAGGCGGCTCACCCCTCCACTTT. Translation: CASNGATGGGSPLHF.

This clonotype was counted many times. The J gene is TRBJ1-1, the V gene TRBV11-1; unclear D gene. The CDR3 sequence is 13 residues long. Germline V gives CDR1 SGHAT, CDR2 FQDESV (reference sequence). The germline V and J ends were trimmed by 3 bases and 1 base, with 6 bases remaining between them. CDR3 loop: CASSFETNTEAFF. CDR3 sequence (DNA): TGTGCCAGCAGCTTCGAAACGAACACTGAAGCTTTCTTT.

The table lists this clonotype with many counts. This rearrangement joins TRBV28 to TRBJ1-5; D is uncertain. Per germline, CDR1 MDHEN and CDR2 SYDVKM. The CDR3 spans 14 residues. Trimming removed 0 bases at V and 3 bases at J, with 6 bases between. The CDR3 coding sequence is TGTGCCAGCAGTTTATGGTCTACCAATCAGCCCCAGCATTTT. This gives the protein CASSLWSTNQPQHF.

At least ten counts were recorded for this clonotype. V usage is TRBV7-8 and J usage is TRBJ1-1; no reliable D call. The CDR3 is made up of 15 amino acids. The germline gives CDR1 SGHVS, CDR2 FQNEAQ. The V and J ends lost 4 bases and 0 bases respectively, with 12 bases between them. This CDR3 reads CASSYNSVMNTEAFF. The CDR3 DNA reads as TGTGCCAGCAGCTATAACAGCGTGATGAACACTGAAGCTTTCTTT.

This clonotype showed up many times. The CDR3 loop reads CASRAGSSYNEQFF. Here the CDR3 DNA reads TGCGCCAGCCGGGCAGGGAGCTCCTACAATGAGCAGTTCTTC. This chain links TRBV4-1 with TRBJ2-1; either TRBD1 or TRBD2 may supply D (5 bases each). Trimming took off 8 bases at V and 0 bases at J, with 11 bases between the two ends. This CDR3 spans 14 amino acids. Germline V CDR1 and CDR2: MGHRA, YSYEKL.

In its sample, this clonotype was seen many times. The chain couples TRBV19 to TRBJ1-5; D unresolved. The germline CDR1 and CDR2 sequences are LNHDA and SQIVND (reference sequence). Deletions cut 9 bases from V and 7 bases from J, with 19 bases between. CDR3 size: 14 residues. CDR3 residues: CASTNRREGQPQHF. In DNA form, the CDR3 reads TGTGCCAGCACCAATCGGAGGGAAGGACAGCCCCAGCATTTT.

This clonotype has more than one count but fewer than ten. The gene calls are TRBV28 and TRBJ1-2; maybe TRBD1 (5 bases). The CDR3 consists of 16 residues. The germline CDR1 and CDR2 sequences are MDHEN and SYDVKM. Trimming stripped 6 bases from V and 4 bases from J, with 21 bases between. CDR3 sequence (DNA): TGTGCCAGCAGCATTTCCGGGGCAAGTTATGGCTATGGCTACACCTTC. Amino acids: CASSISGASYGYGYTF.

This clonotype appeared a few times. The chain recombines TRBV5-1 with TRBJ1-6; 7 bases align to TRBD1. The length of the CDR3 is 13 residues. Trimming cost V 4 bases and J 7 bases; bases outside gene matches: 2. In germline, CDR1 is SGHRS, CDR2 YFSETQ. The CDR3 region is CASSQGQNSPLHF. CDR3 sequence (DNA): TGCGCCAGCAGCCAGGGACAGAATTCACCCCTCCACTTT.

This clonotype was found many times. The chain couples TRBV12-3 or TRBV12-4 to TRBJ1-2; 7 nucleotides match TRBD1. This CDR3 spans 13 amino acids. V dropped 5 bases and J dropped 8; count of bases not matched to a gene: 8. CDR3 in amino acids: CASSPYRGWGYTF. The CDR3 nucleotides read TGTGCCAGCAGTCCCTACAGGGGCTGGGGCTACACCTTC.

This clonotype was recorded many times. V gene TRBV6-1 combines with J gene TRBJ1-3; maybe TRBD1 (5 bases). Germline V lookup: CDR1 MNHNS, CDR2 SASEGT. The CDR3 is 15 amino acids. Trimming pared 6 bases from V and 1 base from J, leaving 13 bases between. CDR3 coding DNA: TGTGCCAGCAGACCCTACAGGTTGTCTGGAAACACCATATATTTT. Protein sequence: CASRPYRLSGNTIYF.

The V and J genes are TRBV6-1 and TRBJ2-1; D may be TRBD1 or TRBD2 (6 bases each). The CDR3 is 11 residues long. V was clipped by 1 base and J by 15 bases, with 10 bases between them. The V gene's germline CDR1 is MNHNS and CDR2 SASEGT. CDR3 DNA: TGTGCCAGCAGTGAAGTGGGGGGCTGGTTCTTC. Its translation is CASSEVGGWFF.

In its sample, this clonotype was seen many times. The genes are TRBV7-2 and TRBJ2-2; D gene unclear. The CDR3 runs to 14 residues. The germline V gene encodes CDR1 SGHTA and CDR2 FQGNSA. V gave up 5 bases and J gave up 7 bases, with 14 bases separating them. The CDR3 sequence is CASSETKVFGELFF. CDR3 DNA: TGTGCCAGCAGCGAAACCAAGGTTTTCGGGGAGCTGTTTTTT.

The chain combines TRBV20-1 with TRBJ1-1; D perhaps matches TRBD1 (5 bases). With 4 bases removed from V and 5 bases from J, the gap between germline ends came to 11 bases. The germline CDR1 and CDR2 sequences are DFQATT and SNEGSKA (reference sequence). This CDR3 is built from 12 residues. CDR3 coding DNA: TGCAGTGCTACCGTGGGGGGAACTGAAGCTTTCTTT. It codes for CSATVGGTEAFF.

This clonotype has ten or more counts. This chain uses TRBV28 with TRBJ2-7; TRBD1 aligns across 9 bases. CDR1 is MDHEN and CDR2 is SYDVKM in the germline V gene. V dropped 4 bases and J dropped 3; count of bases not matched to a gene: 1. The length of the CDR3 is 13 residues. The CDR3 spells CASSWGQGYEQYF. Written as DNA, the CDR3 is TGTGCCAGCAGTTGGGGACAGGGCTACGAGCAGTACTTC.

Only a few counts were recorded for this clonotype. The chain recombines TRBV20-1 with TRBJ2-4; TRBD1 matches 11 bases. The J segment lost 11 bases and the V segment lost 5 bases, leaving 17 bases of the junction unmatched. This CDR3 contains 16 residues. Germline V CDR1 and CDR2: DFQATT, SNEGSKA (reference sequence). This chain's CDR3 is CSAFIPGQGGRGLQYF. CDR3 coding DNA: TGCAGTGCTTTTATCCCGGGACAGGGGGGAAGGGGACTTCAGTACTTC.

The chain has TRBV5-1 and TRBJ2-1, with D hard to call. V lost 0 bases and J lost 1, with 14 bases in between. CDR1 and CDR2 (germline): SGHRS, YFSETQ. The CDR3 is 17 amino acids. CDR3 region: CASSLVSRKSSYNEQFF. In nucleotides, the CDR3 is TGCGCCAGCAGCTTGGTTTCTCGCAAGTCGTCCTACAATGAGCAGTTCTTC. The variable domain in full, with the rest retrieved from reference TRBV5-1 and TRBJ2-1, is KAGVTQTPRYLIKTRGQQVTLSCSPISGHRSVSWYQQTPGQGLQFLFEYFSETQRNKGNFPGRFSGRQFSNSRSEMNVSTLELGDSALYLCASSLVSRKSSYNEQFFGPGTRLTVL.

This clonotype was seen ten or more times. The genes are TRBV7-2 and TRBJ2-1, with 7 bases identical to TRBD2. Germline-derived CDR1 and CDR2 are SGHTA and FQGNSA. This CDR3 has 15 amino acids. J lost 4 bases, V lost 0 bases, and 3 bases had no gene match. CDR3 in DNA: TGTGCCAGCAGCTTAGCACTAGCGTTATACAATGAGCAGTTCTTC. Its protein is CASSLALALYNEQFF.

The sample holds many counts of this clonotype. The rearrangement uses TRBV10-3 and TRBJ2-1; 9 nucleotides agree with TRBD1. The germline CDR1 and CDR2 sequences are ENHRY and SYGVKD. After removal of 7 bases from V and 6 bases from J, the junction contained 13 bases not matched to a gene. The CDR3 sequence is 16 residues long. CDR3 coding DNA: TGTGCCATCACTCCCCTAATCGGACAGGGGAGCAATGAGCAGTTCTTC. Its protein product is CAITPLIGQGSNEQFF.

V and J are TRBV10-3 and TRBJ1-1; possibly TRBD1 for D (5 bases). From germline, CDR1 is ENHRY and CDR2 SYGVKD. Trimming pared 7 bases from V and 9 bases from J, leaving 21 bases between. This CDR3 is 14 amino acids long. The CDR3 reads CAITLDRTVTKAFF. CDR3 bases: TGTGCCATCACTCTAGACAGAACAGTTACCAAAGCTTTCTTT.